The rows below give T cell receptor beta chains drawn from one sample of a study of cytomegalovirus exposure and HLA in healthy donors. Data came from immunoSEQ multiplex PCR; TCRdb stores just in-frame clones and leaves some out. The sample lists more than 90,000 clones, over 65% occurring once. Sequenced material: PBMCs. Receptor source: a woman in her forties or fifties in good health and CMV-seropositive. The CDR3 runs from the conserved cysteine through the conserved F or W. Fields, in order: CDR3 protein, V gene.

CDR3 protein: CASSGAGQRTDTQYF
V gene: TRBV5-1

CDR3 protein: CASSLPQAARSNQPQHF
V gene: TRBV28

CDR3 protein: CASREGGFNSPLHF
V gene: TRBV6-5

CDR3 protein: CAISEIQGDQPQHF
V gene: TRBV10-3

CDR3 protein: CAWSLGTGGSYEQYF
V gene: TRBV30

CDR3 protein: CASSVSDRAGNTIYF
V gene: TRBV9

CDR3 protein: CASSLVTSGTKFF
V gene: TRBV7-2

CDR3 protein: CASSQGQGSSYEQYF
V gene: TRBV18

CDR3 protein: CASSLRDSRNEKLFF
V gene: TRBV27

CDR3 protein: CASSPRQGGDEQYF
V gene: TRBV18

CDR3 protein: CTSSPYYPRQGRNYGYTF
V gene: TRBV1

CDR3 protein: CASSEQGVISGNTIYF
V gene: TRBV6-1

CDR3 protein: CASSPNWGLYGYTF
V gene: TRBV7-2